Sequencing of this T cell receptor (beta chain) was carried out in a study of T-cell reconstitution after alpha-beta-depleted transplantation in children. Preparing the TCRbeta library involved the use of unique molecular identifiers. Via MiXCR, TCRdb re-called the PCR reads, giving one row per CDR3 protein. The sample holds hundreds of thousands of distinct CDR3 sequences, roughly an eighth seen once. CDR1 and CDR2 (germline): SGHTA, FQGTGA. V gave up 5 bases and J gave up 1 base; unmatched junction bases: 3. CDR3 length: 16 amino acids. This clonotype was obtained from a human donor who donated a stem cell graft to a child with combined immunodeficiency. Sequencing was performed on PBMCs from the stem cell graft donor, taken from the stem cell graft. This chain joins TRBV7-3 and TRBJ2-3; 13 positions agree with TRBD2. This CDR3 is CASSTGLAGGTDTQYF. CDR3 nucleotide sequence: TGTGCCAGCAGCACAGGACTAGCGGGAGGCACAGATACGCAGTATTTT.